These T cell receptor beta chains were read from a single sample in a study of T cells in Graves' hyperthyroidism and ophthalmopathy. TCRdb independently ran MiXCR on the multiplex PCR reads; one entry per CDR3 protein. The sample contains approximately 590,000 distinct CDR3 sequences, around 42% of which appear only once. Material: peripheral blood or thyroid tissue (not recorded which). The receptors shown here come from a woman aged 18-29 years with Graves' hyperthyroidism. Both conserved end residues are part of each CDR3.

v_gene	j_gene	CDR3aa
TRBV7-2	TRBJ2-5	CASLGGERETQYF
TRBV11-1	TRBJ1-6	CASSLREDRGTPLHF
TRBV7-9	TRBJ2-5	CASSNIGGRRPLQETQYF
TRBV29-1	TRBJ2-2	CSVVRVLAGATGELFF
TRBV24-1	TRBJ1-5	CATSDNRGYSPNQPQHF
TRBV7-2	TRBJ1-4	CASSFLTGQGEKLFF
TRBV9	TRBJ2-3	CASSVGFRQADTQYF
TRBV7-9	TRBJ1-2	CASSPIRGRGYGYTF
TRBV2	TRBJ1-6	CANRRDRGNSPLHF
TRBV14	TRBJ1-1	CASSHWVRSTEAFF
TRBV15	TRBJ1-5	CATSRERTGGLNNQPQHF
TRBV9	TRBJ2-7	CASSYLARRYEQYF
TRBV5-4	TRBJ1-1	CASSLGPGNTEASF
TRBV15	TRBJ1-2	CATKFGGRAYYYGYTF
TRBV15	TRBJ2-6	CATSSRVGLEGANVLTF
TRBV14	TRBJ1-2	CASSQEGTYGYTF
TRBV24-1	TRBJ2-3	CATSDRGKDTQYF
TRBV25-1	TRBJ1-1	CASRESNTEAFF
TRBV29-1	TRBJ1-1	CSATMTGANTEAFF
TRBV7-8	TRBJ2-7	CASSHEGPSGYEQYF
TRBV7-2	TRBJ2-2	CASSLAAGVAGELFF
TRBV7-9	TRBJ2-5	CASSQDQQRQETQYF
TRBV7-8	TRBJ1-2	CASSPDRGHGYTF
TRBV2	TRBJ2-7	CATRGQPNSYEQYF
TRBV9	TRBJ1-2	CASSPTTVNYGYTF
TRBV7-3	TRBJ2-7	CASSQVLLQGGYEQYF
TRBV24-1	TRBJ2-6	CATSRSGAGANVLTF
TRBV6-1	TRBJ1-1	CASRSLTGGAEAFF
TRBV25-1	TRBJ1-2	CASSEYGRGGYGYTF
TRBV2	TRBJ2-7	CASSNAGLDEQYF
TRBV9	TRBJ1-2	CASSVVGGQLKGYTF
TRBV29-1	TRBJ1-2	CSLASSNYGYTF
TRBV29-1	TRBJ2-3	CSGAPNTDTQYF
TRBV12-3/TRBV12-4	TRBJ1-2	CASTLGQTEGGYTF
TRBV10-2	TRBJ1-2	CASSWDTDLLYGYTF
TRBV20-1	TRBJ1-2	CSARAITGNYGYTF
TRBV6-5	TRBJ2-2	CASSKQGDTGELFF
TRBV24-1	TRBJ2-2	CATRPDNTGELFF
TRBV10-3	TRBJ2-2	CASSYPQVTNTGELFF
TRBV5-4	TRBJ1-1	CASSMDRGSGRNTEAFF
TRBV7-8	TRBJ1-1	CASSLELDLGVNTEAFF
TRBV15	TRBJ1-4	CATSKPRTGTEKLFF
TRBV7-2	TRBJ1-5	CASSSFSVDQPQHF
TRBV5-1	TRBJ2-7	CASSLAGLAAEYEQYF
TRBV19	TRBJ1-3	CASNTVQGNTGNTIYF
TRBV7-9	TRBJ1-1	CASSLLSSGATEAFF
TRBV20-1	TRBJ2-7	CSAGGLAGRRNYEQYF